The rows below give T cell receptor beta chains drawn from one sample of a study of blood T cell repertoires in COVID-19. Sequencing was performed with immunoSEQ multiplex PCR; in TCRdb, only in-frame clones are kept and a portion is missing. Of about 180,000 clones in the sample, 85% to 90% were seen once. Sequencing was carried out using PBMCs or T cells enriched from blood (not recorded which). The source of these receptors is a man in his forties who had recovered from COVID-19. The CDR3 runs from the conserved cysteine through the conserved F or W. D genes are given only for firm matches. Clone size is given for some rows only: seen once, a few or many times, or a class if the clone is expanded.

cdr3_nt: TGTGCCAGCAGTTTTGCCAGGGGCGAGCAGTACTTC
cdr3_aa: CASSFARGEQYF
d_call: NA
j_call: TRBJ2-7
clone_size: NA
v_call: TRBV12-3/TRBV12-4

cdr3_nt: TGTGCCAGCAGCTTAACTGGGCCTAGCGGGGTGAGCTCCTACAATGAGCAGTTCTTC
cdr3_aa: CASSLTGPSGVSSYNEQFF
d_call: TRBD2
j_call: TRBJ2-1
clone_size: NA
v_call: TRBV7-3

cdr3_nt: TGTGCCAGCAGCTTAGGGGGACTAGCCACTGAGCAGTTCTTC
cdr3_aa: CASSLGGLATEQFF
d_call: TRBD2
j_call: TRBJ2-1
clone_size: NA
v_call: TRBV11-3

cdr3_nt: TGTGCCAGCAGCTACCCGGGGACTAGAAACAATGAGCAGTTCTTC
cdr3_aa: CASSYPGTRNNEQFF
d_call: TRBD2
j_call: TRBJ2-1
clone_size: once
v_call: TRBV11-2

cdr3_nt: TGTGCCAGCAGTCGGGACAGGAGCTCCTACGAGCAGTACTTC
cdr3_aa: CASSRDRSSYEQYF
d_call: TRBD1
j_call: TRBJ2-7
clone_size: NA
v_call: TRBV11-2

cdr3_nt: TGTGCCAGCAGTTATCCCGATGGCTACACCTTC
cdr3_aa: CASSYPDGYTF
d_call: NA
j_call: TRBJ1-2
clone_size: NA
v_call: TRBV6-9

cdr3_nt: TGTGCCAGCAGTAAAAAGGGACAGGAAGAGACCCAGTACTTC
cdr3_aa: CASSKKGQEETQYF
d_call: TRBD1
j_call: TRBJ2-5
clone_size: once
v_call: TRBV9

cdr3_nt: TGTGCCAGCAGCGAAAGACAGGGGGCAGAGACCCAGTACTTC
cdr3_aa: CASSERQGAETQYF
d_call: TRBD1
j_call: TRBJ2-5
clone_size: NA
v_call: TRBV11-3

cdr3_nt: TGTGCCAGCAGTCACGACAGGGGCCCGGGCGAGCAGTACTTC
cdr3_aa: CASSHDRGPGEQYF
d_call: TRBD1
j_call: TRBJ2-7
clone_size: NA
v_call: TRBV28

cdr3_nt: TGTGCCAGCGACCCCCGGGGGACCTACACAGATACGCAGTATTTT
cdr3_aa: CASDPRGTYTDTQYF
d_call: NA
j_call: TRBJ2-3
clone_size: NA
v_call: TRBV6-5

cdr3_nt: TGCAGCGTTGTGTCGGGACAGTATGGCTACATCTTC
cdr3_aa: CSVVSGQYGYIF
d_call: TRBD1
j_call: TRBJ1-2
clone_size: once
v_call: TRBV29-1

cdr3_nt: TGTGCCACCAGCAGAGATTTGAGGAGTGAGCAGTTCTTC
cdr3_aa: CATSRDLRSEQFF
d_call: NA
j_call: TRBJ2-1
clone_size: once
v_call: TRBV15

cdr3_nt: TGTGCCAGCAGCCCCGACAGCTATGGCTACACCTTC
cdr3_aa: CASSPDSYGYTF
d_call: NA
j_call: TRBJ1-2
clone_size: NA
v_call: TRBV7-2

cdr3_nt: TGCGCCAGCAGCCAAGGATCCCGGGCAGGGGGCTTCTACGAGCAGTACTTC
cdr3_aa: CASSQGSRAGGFYEQYF
d_call: TRBD1
j_call: TRBJ2-7
clone_size: NA
v_call: TRBV4-1

cdr3_nt: TGTGCCAGCAGCGTAGGCGGTGAAACCTACGAGCAGTACTTC
cdr3_aa: CASSVGGETYEQYF
d_call: NA
j_call: TRBJ2-7
clone_size: NA
v_call: TRBV9

cdr3_nt: TGTGCCAGCAGACGGTGGAGCTCCTATAATTCACCCCTCCACTTT
cdr3_aa: CASRRWSSYNSPLHF
d_call: NA
j_call: TRBJ1-6
clone_size: NA
v_call: TRBV6-5

cdr3_nt: TGTGCCAGCAGTTTAACAGCGAACACCGGGGAGCTGTTTTTT
cdr3_aa: CASSLTANTGELFF
d_call: NA
j_call: TRBJ2-2
clone_size: NA
v_call: TRBV28

cdr3_nt: TGTGCCAGCAGCCCCCGGGGATCCTTCAATGAGCAGTTCTTC
cdr3_aa: CASSPRGSFNEQFF
d_call: NA
j_call: TRBJ2-1
clone_size: NA
v_call: TRBV3-1/TRBV3-2

cdr3_nt: TGTGCCTGGAGCTCACAGGGAATTGAAAAACTGTTTTTT
cdr3_aa: CAWSSQGIEKLFF
d_call: NA
j_call: TRBJ1-4
clone_size: NA
v_call: TRBV30

cdr3_nt: TGTGCCACCAGGGACAGGGCACCCTCCTACAATGAGCAGTTCTTC
cdr3_aa: CATRDRAPSYNEQFF
d_call: TRBD1
j_call: TRBJ2-1
clone_size: few
v_call: TRBV24-1

cdr3_nt: TGTGCCAGCAGTTACCGACAGTCCTACGAGCAGTACTTC
cdr3_aa: CASSYRQSYEQYF
d_call: NA
j_call: TRBJ2-7
clone_size: NA
v_call: TRBV27

cdr3_nt: TGTGCCTGGGAAGACAGGGAAGCTTTCTTT
cdr3_aa: CAWEDREAFF
d_call: NA
j_call: TRBJ1-1
clone_size: NA
v_call: TRBV30

cdr3_nt: TGTGCCAGCAGCTTAGGGGGACAGGGAATAAGTGAGCAGTTCTTC
cdr3_aa: CASSLGGQGISEQFF
d_call: TRBD1
j_call: TRBJ2-1
clone_size: NA
v_call: TRBV11-3

cdr3_nt: TGTGCCAGCAGCTCGACAGCTTACTATGGCTACACCTTC
cdr3_aa: CASSSTAYYGYTF
d_call: NA
j_call: TRBJ1-2
clone_size: NA
v_call: TRBV11-1

cdr3_nt: TGTGCTTCGGAAGAGACCCAGTACTTC
cdr3_aa: CASEETQYF
d_call: NA
j_call: TRBJ2-5
clone_size: NA
v_call: TRBV7-6

cdr3_nt: TGTGCCAGCAGCTCCCAACTACCCTACAATGAGCAGTTCTTC
cdr3_aa: CASSSQLPYNEQFF
d_call: NA
j_call: TRBJ2-1
clone_size: NA
v_call: TRBV11-2

cdr3_nt: TGCGCCAGCAGTGCTCTCGGGGACACTGAAGCTTTCTTT
cdr3_aa: CASSALGDTEAFF
d_call: NA
j_call: TRBJ1-1
clone_size: once
v_call: TRBV10-2

cdr3_nt: TGCGCCAGCAGCTCTGGACAGCCTCTTGATACGCAGTATTTT
cdr3_aa: CASSSGQPLDTQYF
d_call: NA
j_call: TRBJ2-3
clone_size: NA
v_call: TRBV5-1

cdr3_nt: TGTGCCAGCAGATCCCTAGCGGGCGGGCAGCAGTTCTTC
cdr3_aa: CASRSLAGGQQFF
d_call: TRBD2
j_call: TRBJ2-1
clone_size: NA
v_call: TRBV27

cdr3_nt: TGCAGCGCTAAACGGGGGGGAGGAGAGACCCAGTACTTC
cdr3_aa: CSAKRGGGETQYF
d_call: TRBD2
j_call: TRBJ2-5
clone_size: NA
v_call: TRBV29-1

cdr3_nt: TGTGCCAGCAGCCCCCCGAACAGGGAGGGAAACACCATATATTTT
cdr3_aa: CASSPPNREGNTIYF
d_call: NA
j_call: TRBJ1-3
clone_size: NA
v_call: TRBV7-9

cdr3_nt: TGTGCCAGCAGTCCATCGAGCCCCTATAATTCACCCCTCCACTTT
cdr3_aa: CASSPSSPYNSPLHF
d_call: NA
j_call: TRBJ1-6
clone_size: NA
v_call: TRBV28

cdr3_nt: TGTGCCAGCGTGTCCGGGGATACGCAGTATTTT
cdr3_aa: CASVSGDTQYF
d_call: NA
j_call: TRBJ2-3
clone_size: NA
v_call: TRBV6-5

cdr3_nt: TGTGCCTGGAGTCCTTCCCGGGACAGGCAATTTGGTGAAGCTTTCTTT
cdr3_aa: CAWSPSRDRQFGEAFF
d_call: TRBD1
j_call: TRBJ1-1
clone_size: NA
v_call: TRBV30

cdr3_nt: TGTGCCAGCAGCACTCGTAATTCACCCCTCCACTTT
cdr3_aa: CASSTRNSPLHF
d_call: NA
j_call: TRBJ1-6
clone_size: NA
v_call: TRBV6-5

cdr3_nt: TGTGCCAGCAGTACTCTAGCGGGAATCAACGAGCAGTACTTC
cdr3_aa: CASSTLAGINEQYF
d_call: TRBD2
j_call: TRBJ2-7
clone_size: NA
v_call: TRBV6-5

cdr3_nt: TGTGCCAGTTGTTACCAGGGTACAGATACGCAGTATTTT
cdr3_aa: CASCYQGTDTQYF
d_call: NA
j_call: TRBJ2-3
clone_size: NA
v_call: TRBV19

cdr3_nt: TGCGCCAGCAGCGGGTCGGGGGGTCCCTACAATGAGCAGTTCTTC
cdr3_aa: CASSGSGGPYNEQFF
d_call: TRBD2
j_call: TRBJ2-1
clone_size: NA
v_call: TRBV5-1

cdr3_nt: TGTGCCAGCAGCTTATTACGGATAGCGGGGGCCTCCACAGATACGCAGTATTTT
cdr3_aa: CASSLLRIAGASTDTQYF
d_call: TRBD2
j_call: TRBJ2-3
clone_size: NA
v_call: TRBV7-2

cdr3_nt: TGTGCCAGCAGTCGGGCGGGGGCCCACGAGCAGTACTTC
cdr3_aa: CASSRAGAHEQYF
d_call: NA
j_call: TRBJ2-7
clone_size: few
v_call: TRBV6-5

cdr3_nt: TGTGCCACCTCAGGGCCGAACACTGAAGCTTTCTTT
cdr3_aa: CATSGPNTEAFF
d_call: NA
j_call: TRBJ1-1
clone_size: few
v_call: TRBV5-4

cdr3_nt: TGTGCCAGCAGACACAGGGGGGATCAGCCCCAGCATTTT
cdr3_aa: CASRHRGDQPQHF
d_call: TRBD1
j_call: TRBJ1-5
clone_size: NA
v_call: TRBV12-3/TRBV12-4

cdr3_nt: TGCGCCAGCAGCGCCGGACAGGGAGTGGGTCAGCCCCAGCATTTT
cdr3_aa: CASSAGQGVGQPQHF
d_call: TRBD1
j_call: TRBJ1-5
clone_size: NA
v_call: TRBV5-1

cdr3_nt: TGTGCCAGCGCCGAGGCCAGGGATTCACCCCTCCACTTT
cdr3_aa: CASAEARDSPLHF
d_call: NA
j_call: TRBJ1-6
clone_size: NA
v_call: TRBV7-3

cdr3_nt: TGTGCCAGCAGTTCAGGGGACACTTTCGGGGAGCTGTTTTTT
cdr3_aa: CASSSGDTFGELFF
d_call: NA
j_call: TRBJ2-2
clone_size: few
v_call: TRBV28

cdr3_nt: TGTGCCAGCAGTTACGATGGGGCGAAGGAAAAACTGTTTTTT
cdr3_aa: CASSYDGAKEKLFF
d_call: NA
j_call: TRBJ1-4
clone_size: NA
v_call: TRBV6-5

cdr3_nt: TGTGCCAGCAGCCCCGGGGGGGGGAGCTCCTACGAGCAGTACTTC
cdr3_aa: CASSPGGGSSYEQYF
d_call: TRBD2
j_call: TRBJ2-7
clone_size: NA
v_call: TRBV5-4

cdr3_nt: TGTGCCAGCAGCTATGACAGTCGTAGCAATCAGCCCCAGCATTTT
cdr3_aa: CASSYDSRSNQPQHF
d_call: NA
j_call: TRBJ1-5
clone_size: NA
v_call: TRBV5-5

cdr3_nt: TGTGCCAGCAGCTTAGTTCGGAGCTATGGCTACACCTTC
cdr3_aa: CASSLVRSYGYTF
d_call: NA
j_call: TRBJ1-2
clone_size: NA
v_call: TRBV7-9

cdr3_nt: TGTGCCAGCAGCCACGAGGCGGGGACCCAGTACTTC
cdr3_aa: CASSHEAGTQYF
d_call: NA
j_call: TRBJ2-5
clone_size: NA
v_call: TRBV7-3

cdr3_nt: TGTGCCAGTATGGGGGCTGGGGACACCGGGGAGCTGTTTTTT
cdr3_aa: CASMGAGDTGELFF
d_call: NA
j_call: TRBJ2-2
clone_size: once
v_call: TRBV19

cdr3_nt: TGCGCCAGCCACCAGGAAAGCAATAATTCACCCCTCCACTTT
cdr3_aa: CASHQESNNSPLHF
d_call: NA
j_call: TRBJ1-6
clone_size: NA
v_call: TRBV5-1

cdr3_nt: TGTGCCAGCAGCTCTTGGACAGGGCAAGGATCACCCCTCCACTTT
cdr3_aa: CASSSWTGQGSPLHF
d_call: TRBD1
j_call: TRBJ1-6
clone_size: NA
v_call: TRBV5-6

cdr3_nt: TGTGCCAGCAGCTTTGGCGGGGAAGGCGGGGAGCTGTTTTTT
cdr3_aa: CASSFGGEGGELFF
d_call: NA
j_call: TRBJ2-2
clone_size: NA
v_call: TRBV7-2

cdr3_nt: TGTGCCAGTAGTATTGAAGGTGCGGGACAGCCCGCTCGAACATATATCCACTATGGCTACACCTTC
cdr3_aa: CASSIEGAGQPARTYIHYGYTF
d_call: TRBD1
j_call: TRBJ1-2
clone_size: NA
v_call: TRBV19

cdr3_nt: TGTGCCAGCAGCCAACCTAGCGGGATCTCCTACGAGCAGTACTTC
cdr3_aa: CASSQPSGISYEQYF
d_call: TRBD2
j_call: TRBJ2-7
clone_size: NA
v_call: TRBV7-8

cdr3_nt: TGTGCCTGGAGTGCGCAAACGGTATCTAATGGCAATCAGCCCCAGCATTTT
cdr3_aa: CAWSAQTVSNGNQPQHF
d_call: NA
j_call: TRBJ1-5
clone_size: NA
v_call: TRBV30